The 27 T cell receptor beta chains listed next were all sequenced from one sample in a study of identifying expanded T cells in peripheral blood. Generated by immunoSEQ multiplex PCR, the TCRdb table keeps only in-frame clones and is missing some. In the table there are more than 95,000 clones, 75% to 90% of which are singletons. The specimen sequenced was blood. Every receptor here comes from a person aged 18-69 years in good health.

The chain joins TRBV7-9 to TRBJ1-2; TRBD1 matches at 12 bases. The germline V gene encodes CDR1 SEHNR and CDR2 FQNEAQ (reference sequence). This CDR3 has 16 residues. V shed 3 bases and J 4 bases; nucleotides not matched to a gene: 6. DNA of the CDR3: TGTGCCAGCAGCTTTGGGACAGGGGGCCGAAGCTATGGCTACACCTTC. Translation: CASSFGTGGRSYGYTF.

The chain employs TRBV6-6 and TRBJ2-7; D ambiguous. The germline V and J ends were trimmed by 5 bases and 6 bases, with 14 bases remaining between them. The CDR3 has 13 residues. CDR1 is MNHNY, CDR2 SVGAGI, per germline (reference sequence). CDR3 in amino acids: CASSNHMSAEQYF. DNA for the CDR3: TGTGCCAGCAGTAACCATATGTCCGCCGAGCAGTACTTC.

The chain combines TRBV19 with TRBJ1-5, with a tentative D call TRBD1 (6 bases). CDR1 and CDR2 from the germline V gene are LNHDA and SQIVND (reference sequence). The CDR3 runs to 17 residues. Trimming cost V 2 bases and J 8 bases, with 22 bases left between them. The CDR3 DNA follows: TGTGCCAGTAGTATAAATTGGGAGACAGGCGATACAAAGCCCCAGCATTTT. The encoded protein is CASSINWETGDTKPQHF. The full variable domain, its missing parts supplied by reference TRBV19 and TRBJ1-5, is DGGITQSPKYLFRKEGQNVTLSCEQNLNHDAMYWYRQDPGQGLRLIYYSQIVNDFQKGDIAEGYSVSREKKESFPLTVTSAQKNPTAFYLCASSINWETGDTKPQHFGDGTRLSIL.

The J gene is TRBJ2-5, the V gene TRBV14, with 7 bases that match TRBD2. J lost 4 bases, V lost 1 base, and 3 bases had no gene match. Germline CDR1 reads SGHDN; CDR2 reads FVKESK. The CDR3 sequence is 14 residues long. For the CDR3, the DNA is TGTGCCAGCAGCCAAGTGTGGGGGGGAGAGACCCAGTACTTC. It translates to CASSQVWGGETQYF.

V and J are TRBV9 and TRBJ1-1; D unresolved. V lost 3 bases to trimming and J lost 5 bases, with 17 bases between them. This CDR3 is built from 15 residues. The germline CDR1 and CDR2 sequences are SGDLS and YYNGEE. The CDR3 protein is CASSESGGLGTEAFF. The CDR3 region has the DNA TGTGCCAGCAGCGAGAGCGGTGGCCTCGGGACTGAAGCTTTCTTT.

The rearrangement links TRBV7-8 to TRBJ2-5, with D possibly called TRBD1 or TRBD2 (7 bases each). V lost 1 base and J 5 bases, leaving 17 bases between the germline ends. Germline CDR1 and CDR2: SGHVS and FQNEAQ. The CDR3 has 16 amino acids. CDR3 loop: CASSLGPGGGSETQYF. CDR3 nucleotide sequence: TGTGCCAGCAGCTTAGGGCCAGGGGGGGGGTCCGAGACCCAGTACTTC.

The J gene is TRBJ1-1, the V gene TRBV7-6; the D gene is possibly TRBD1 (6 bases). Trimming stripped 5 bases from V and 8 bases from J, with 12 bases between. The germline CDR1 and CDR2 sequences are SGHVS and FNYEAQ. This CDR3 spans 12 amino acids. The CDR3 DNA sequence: TGTGCCAGCAGCCACGGACAGCGGGAAGCTTTCTTT. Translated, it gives CASSHGQREAFF.

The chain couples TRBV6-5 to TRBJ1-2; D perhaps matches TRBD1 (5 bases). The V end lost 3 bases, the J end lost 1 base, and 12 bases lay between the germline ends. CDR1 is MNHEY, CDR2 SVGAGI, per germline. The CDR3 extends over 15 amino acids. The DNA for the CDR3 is TGTGCCAGCAGTTATACAGGAGCCAATAACTATGGCTACACCTTC. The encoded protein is CASSYTGANNYGYTF.

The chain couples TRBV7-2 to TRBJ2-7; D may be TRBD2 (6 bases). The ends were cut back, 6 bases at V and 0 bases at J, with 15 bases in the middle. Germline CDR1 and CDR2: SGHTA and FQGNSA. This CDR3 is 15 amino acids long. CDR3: CASSYQAGSSYEQYF. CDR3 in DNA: TGTGCCAGCAGTTACCAAGCGGGTAGCTCCTACGAGCAGTACTTC.

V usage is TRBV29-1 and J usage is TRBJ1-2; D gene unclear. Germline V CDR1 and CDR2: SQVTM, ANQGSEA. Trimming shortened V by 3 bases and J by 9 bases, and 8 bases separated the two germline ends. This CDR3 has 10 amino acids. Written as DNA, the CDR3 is TGCAGCGTTGACGGGCAGCGCTACACCTTC. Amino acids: CSVDGQRYTF.

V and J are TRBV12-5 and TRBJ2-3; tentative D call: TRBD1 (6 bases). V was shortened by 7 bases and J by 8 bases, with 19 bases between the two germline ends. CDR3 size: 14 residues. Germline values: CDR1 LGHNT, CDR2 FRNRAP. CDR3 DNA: TGTGCTAGTGCCCTATCTGGGGGCTGGAGTACGCAGTATTTT. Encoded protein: CASALSGGWSTQYF.

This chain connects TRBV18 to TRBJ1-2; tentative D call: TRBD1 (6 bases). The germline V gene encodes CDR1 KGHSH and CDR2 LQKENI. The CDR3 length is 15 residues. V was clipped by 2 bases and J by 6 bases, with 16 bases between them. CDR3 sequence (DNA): TGTGCCAGCTCACCAATGGACAGACCCTTCGATGGCTACACCTTC. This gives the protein CASSPMDRPFDGYTF.

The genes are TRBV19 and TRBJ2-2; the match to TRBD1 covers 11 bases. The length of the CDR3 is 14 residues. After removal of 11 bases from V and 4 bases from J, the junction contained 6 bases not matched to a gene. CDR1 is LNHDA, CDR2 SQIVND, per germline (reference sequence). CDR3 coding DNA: TGTGCCGGTCGGACAGGGGGCGGCACCGGGGAGCTGTTTTTT. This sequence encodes CAGRTGGGTGELFF. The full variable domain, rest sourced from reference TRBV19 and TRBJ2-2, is DGGITQSPKYLFRKEGQNVTLSCEQNLNHDAMYWYRQDPGQGLRLIYYSQIVNDFQKGDIAEGYSVSREKKESFPLTVTSAQKNPTAFYLCAGRTGGGTGELFFGEGSRLTVL.

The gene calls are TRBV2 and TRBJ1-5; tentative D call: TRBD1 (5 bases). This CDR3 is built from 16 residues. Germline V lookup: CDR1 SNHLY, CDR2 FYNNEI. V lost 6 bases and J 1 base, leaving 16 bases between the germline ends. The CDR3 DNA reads TGTGCCAGCAGGAGTTCTAGGGGAGGGAGCAATCAGCCCCAGCATTTT. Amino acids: CASRSSRGGSNQPQHF.

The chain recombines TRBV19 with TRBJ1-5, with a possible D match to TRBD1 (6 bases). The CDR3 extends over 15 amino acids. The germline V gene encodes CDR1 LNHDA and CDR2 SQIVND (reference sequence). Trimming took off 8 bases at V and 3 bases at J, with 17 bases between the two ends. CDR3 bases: TGTGCCAGTTGGAACAGGGATTCTAACAATCAGCCCCAGCATTTT. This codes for CASWNRDSNNQPQHF.

CDR3 coding DNA: TGTGCCAGTAGTATCGAATCCCCCAATCAGCCCCAGCATTTT. Protein sequence: CASSIESPNQPQHF. The chain couples TRBV19 to TRBJ1-5; D gene uncertain. The CDR3 contains 14 residues. Germline CDR1 and CDR2: LNHDA and SQIVND (reference sequence). V dropped 3 bases and J dropped 3 bases, with 9 bases sitting between them.

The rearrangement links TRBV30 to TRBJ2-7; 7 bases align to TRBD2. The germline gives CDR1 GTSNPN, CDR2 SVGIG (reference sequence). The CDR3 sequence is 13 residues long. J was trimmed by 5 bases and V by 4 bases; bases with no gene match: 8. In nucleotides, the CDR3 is TGTGCCTGGACCGGGGGGTCCGGGGACGAGCAGTACTTC. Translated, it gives CAWTGGSGDEQYF.

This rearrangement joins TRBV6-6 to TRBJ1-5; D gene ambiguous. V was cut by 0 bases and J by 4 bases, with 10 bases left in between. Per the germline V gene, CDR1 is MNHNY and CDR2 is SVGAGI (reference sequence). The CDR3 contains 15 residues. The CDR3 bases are TGTGCCAGCAGTTACTCGATAGGGATTAATCAGCCCCAGCATTTT. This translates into CASSYSIGINQPQHF.

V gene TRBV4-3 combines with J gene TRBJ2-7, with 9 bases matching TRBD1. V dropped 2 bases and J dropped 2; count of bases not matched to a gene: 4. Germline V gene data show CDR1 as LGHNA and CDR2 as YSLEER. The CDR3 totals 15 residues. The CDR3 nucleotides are TGCGCCAGCAGCCAATTCTGGGACAGGGCCTACGAGCAGTACTTC. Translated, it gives CASSQFWDRAYEQYF.

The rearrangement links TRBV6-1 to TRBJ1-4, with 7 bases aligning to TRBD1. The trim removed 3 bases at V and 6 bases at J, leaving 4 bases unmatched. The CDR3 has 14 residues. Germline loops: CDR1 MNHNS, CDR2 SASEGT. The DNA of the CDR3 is TGTGCCAGCAGTGACCCTACAGGGGATGAAAAACTGTTTTTT. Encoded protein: CASSDPTGDEKLFF.

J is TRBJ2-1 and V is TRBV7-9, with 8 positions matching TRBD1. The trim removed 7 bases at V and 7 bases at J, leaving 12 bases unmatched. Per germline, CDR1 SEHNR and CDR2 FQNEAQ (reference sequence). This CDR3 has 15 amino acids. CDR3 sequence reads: CASNTGGRGLNEQFF. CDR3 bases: TGTGCCAGCAACACCGGGGGCAGGGGGCTGAATGAGCAGTTCTTC. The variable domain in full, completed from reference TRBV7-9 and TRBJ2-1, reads DTGVSQNPRHKITKRGQNVTFRCDPISEHNRLYWYRQTLGQGPEFLTYFQNEAQLEKSRLLSDRFSAERPKGSFSTLEIQRTEQGDSAMYLCASNTGGRGLNEQFFGPGTRLTVL.

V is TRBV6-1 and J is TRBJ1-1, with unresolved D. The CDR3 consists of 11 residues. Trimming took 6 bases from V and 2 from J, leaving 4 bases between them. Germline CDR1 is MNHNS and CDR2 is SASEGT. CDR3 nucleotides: TGTGCCAGCAGAGTAAACACTGAAGCTTTCTTT. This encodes CASRVNTEAFF.

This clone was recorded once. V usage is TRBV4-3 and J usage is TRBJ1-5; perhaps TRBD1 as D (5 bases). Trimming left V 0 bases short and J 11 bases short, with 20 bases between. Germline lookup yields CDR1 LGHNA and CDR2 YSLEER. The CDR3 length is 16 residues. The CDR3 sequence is CASSQDPRLAGRAQHF. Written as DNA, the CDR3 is TGCGCCAGCAGCCAAGACCCCCGTTTGGCAGGGCGGGCCCAGCATTTT.

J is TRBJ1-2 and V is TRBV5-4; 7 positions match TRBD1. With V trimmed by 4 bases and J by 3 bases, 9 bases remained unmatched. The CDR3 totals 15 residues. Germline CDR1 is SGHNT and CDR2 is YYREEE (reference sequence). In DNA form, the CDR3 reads TGTGCCAGCAGCCCGCCGACAGGGAAAGACTATGGCTACACCTTC. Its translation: CASSPPTGKDYGYTF.

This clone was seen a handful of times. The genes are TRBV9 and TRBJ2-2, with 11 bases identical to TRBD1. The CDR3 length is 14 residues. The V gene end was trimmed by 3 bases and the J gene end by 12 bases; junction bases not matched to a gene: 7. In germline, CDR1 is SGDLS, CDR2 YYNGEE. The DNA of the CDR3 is TGTGCCAGCAGCGGGACAGGGGGCGGTGGTAAGCTGTTTTTT. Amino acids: CASSGTGGGGKLFF.

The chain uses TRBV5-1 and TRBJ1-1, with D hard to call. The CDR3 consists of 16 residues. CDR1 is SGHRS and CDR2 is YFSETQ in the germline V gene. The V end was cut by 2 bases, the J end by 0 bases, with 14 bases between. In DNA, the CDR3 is TGCGCCAGCAGCTTCGGCGTCGGTCGACTGAACACTGAAGCTTTCTTT. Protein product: CASSFGVGRLNTEAFF. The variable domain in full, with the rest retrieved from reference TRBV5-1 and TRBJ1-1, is KAGVTQTPRYLIKTRGQQVTLSCSPISGHRSVSWYQQTPGQGLQFLFEYFSETQRNKGNFPGRFSGRQFSNSRSEMNVSTLELGDSALYLCASSFGVGRLNTEAFFGQGTRLTVV.

CDR3 region: CASSWGLAGAASDEQYF. The CDR3 nucleotides are TGCGCCAGCAGCTGGGGACTAGCGGGGGCCGCCTCGGACGAGCAGTACTTC. This chain uses TRBV5-1 with TRBJ2-7; TRBD2 matches 14 bases. This CDR3 comprises 17 residues. The ends lost 3 bases at V and 5 bases at J; junction bases unmatched: 10. Germline CDR1 is SGHRS and CDR2 is YFSETQ.